This TCR beta chain appears in the sequencing data of a study of tumor and adjacent non-tumor tissue in lung cancer. TCRbeta libraries were built with three rounds of nested PCR, modified from ARM-PCR. TCRdb processed the multiplex PCR reads anew with MiXCR; each CDR3 protein has one entry. The sample includes roughly 120,000 distinct CDR3 sequences, 84% seen only once; the top ten take approximately 22%. For this clonotype: One end of the junction fails to match germline, which may point to a read error.

Germline V gene sequence: CDR1 SGHNT, CDR2 YENEEA. The CDR3 runs 15 residues. This sample's RNA came from whole unsorted tissue. Input material: lung tumor tissue. This chain connects TRBV11-3 to TRBJ2-7; 10 bases fit TRBD2. This clonotype was sampled from a man in his 70s with non-small cell lung cancer. This chain's CDR3 is CASSLGLAASYEQYF. For the CDR3, the DNA is TGTGCCAGCAGCCTAGGACTAGCGGCGTCCTACGAACAGTACTTC.